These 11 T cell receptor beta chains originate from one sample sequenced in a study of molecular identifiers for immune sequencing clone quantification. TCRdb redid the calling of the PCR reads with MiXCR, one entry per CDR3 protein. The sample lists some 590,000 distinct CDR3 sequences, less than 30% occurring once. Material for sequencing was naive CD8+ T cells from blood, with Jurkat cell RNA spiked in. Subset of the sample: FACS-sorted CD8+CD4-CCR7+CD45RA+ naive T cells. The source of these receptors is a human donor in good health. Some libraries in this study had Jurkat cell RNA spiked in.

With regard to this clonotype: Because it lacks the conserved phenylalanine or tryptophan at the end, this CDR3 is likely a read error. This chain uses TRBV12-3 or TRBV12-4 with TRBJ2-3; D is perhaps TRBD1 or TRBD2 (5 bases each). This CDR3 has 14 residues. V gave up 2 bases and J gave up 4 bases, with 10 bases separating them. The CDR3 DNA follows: TGTGCCAGCAGTTTACTCACGGGGCCAGATACGCAGTATTCT. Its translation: CASSLLTGPDTQYS.

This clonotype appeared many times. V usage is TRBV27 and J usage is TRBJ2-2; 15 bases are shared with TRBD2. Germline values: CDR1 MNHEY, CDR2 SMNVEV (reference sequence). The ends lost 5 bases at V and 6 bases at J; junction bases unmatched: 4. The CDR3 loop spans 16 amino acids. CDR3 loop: CASSHGLAGGPGELFF. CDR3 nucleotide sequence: TGTGCCAGCAGTCACGGACTAGCGGGGGGGCCCGGGGAGCTGTTTTTT.

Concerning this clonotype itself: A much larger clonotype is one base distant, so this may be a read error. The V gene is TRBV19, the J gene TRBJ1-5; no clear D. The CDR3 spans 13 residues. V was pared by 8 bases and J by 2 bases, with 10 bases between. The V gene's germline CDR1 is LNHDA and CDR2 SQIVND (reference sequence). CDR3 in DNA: TGTGCCAGTGCGGAGTACGGCAATCAGCCCCAGCATTTT. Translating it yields CASAEYGNQPQHF.

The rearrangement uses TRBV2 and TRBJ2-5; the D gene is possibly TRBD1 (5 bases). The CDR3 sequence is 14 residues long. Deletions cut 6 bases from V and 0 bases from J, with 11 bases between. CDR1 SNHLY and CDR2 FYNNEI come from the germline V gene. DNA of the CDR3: TGTGCCAGCAGGAGAGACAGAAACCAAGAGACCCAGTACTTC. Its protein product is CASRRDRNQETQYF.

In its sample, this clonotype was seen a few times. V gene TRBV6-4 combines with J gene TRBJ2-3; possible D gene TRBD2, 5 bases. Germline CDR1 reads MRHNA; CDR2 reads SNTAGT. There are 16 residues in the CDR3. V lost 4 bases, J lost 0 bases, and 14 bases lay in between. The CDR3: CASSVKVTGSTDTQYF. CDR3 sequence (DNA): TGTGCCAGCAGTGTGAAAGTGACGGGGAGCACAGATACGCAGTATTTT.

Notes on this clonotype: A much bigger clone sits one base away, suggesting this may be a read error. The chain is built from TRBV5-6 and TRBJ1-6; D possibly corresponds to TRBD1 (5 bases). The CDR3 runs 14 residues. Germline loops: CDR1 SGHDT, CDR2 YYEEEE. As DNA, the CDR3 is TGTGCCAGCAGCCCGGGACCTCCGCCGTCACCCCCCCACTTT. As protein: CASSPGPPPSPPHF.

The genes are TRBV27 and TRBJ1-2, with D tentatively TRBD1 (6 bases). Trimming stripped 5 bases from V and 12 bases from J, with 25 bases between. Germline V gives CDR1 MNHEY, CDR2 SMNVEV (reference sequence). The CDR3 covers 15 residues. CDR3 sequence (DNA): TGTGCCAGCAGTCTGCTACGAGGGGGTTCTGGAGGCCACACCTTC. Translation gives CASSLLRGGSGGHTF.

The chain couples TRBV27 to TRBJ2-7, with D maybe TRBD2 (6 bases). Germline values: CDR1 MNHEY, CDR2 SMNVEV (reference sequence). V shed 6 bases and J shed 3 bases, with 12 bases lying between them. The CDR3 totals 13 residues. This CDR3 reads CASRTPGDYEQYF. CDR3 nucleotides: TGTGCCAGCAGGACCCCGGGGGACTACGAGCAGTACTTC.

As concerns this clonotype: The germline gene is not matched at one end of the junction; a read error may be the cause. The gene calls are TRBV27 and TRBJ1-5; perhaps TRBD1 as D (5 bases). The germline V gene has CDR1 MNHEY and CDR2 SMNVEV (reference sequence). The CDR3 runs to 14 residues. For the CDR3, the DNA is TGTGCGAGCAGGTTTCTTGGGGGAGGTCAGCCCCAGCATTTT. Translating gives CASRFLGGGQPQHF.

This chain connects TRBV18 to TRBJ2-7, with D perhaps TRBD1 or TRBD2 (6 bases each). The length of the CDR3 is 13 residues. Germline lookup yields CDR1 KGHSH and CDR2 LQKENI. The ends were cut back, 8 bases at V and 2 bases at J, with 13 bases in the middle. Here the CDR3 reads CASRGGGTYEQYF. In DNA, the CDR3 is TGTGCCAGCCGCGGAGGGGGAACCTACGAGCAGTACTTC.

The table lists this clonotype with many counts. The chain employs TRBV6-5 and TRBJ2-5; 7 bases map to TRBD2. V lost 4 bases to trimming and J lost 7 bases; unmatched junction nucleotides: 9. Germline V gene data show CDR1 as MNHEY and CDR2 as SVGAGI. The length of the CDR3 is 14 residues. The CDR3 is CASSSLAGEGTQYF. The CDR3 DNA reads TGTGCCAGCAGTTCCTTAGCGGGTGAGGGGACCCAGTACTTC.